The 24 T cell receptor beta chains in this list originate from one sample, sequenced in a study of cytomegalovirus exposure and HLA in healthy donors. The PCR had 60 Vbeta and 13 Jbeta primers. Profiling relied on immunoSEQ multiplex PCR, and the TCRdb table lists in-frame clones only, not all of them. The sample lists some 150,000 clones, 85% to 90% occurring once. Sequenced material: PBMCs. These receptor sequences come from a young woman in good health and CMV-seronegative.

The CDR3 is CASSVGRAAQFF. DNA for the CDR3: TGTGCCAGCAGCGTTGGCAGGGCGGCGCAGTTCTTC. The genes are TRBV9 and TRBJ2-1; tentatively, D is TRBD1 (5 bases). V lost 2 bases to trimming and J lost 12 bases, with 12 bases between them. Germline assignment: CDR1 SGDLS and CDR2 YYNGEE. The CDR3 has 12 amino acids.

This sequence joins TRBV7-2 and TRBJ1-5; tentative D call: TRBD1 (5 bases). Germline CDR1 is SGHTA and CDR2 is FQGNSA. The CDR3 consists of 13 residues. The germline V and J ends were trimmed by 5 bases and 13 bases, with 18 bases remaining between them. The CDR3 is CASSDGTLSPQHF. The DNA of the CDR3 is TGTGCCAGCAGCGACGGGACTCTAAGCCCTCAGCATTTT. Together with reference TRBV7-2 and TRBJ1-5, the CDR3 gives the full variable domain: GAGVSQSPSNKVTEKGKDVELRCDPISGHTALYWYRQSLGQGLEFLIYFQGNSAPDKSGLPSDRFSAERTGGSVSTLTIQRTQQEDSAVYLCASSDGTLSPQHFGDGTRLSIL.

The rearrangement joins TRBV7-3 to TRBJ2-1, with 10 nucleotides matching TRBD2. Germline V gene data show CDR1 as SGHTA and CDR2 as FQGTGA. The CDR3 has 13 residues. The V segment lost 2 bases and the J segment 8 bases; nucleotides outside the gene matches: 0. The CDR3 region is CASSLLAGDEQFF. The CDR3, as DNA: TGTGCCAGCAGCTTACTAGCGGGAGATGAGCAGTTCTTC.

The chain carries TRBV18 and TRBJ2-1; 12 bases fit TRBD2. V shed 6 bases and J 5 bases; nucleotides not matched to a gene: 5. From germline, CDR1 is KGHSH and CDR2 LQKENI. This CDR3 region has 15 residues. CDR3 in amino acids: CASSRTSGVDNEQFF. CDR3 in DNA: TGTGCCAGCTCTCGGACTAGCGGGGTCGACAATGAGCAGTTCTTC.

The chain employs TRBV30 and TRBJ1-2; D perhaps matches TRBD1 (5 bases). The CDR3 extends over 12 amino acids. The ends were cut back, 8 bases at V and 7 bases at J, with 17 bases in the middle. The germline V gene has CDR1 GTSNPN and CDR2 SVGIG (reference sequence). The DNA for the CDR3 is TGTGCCGGGGGATGGGGGGACGGTGGCTACACCTTC. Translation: CAGGWGDGGYTF.

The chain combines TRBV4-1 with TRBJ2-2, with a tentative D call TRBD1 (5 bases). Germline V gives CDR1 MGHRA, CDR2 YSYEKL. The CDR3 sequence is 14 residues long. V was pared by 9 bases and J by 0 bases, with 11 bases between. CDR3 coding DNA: TGCGCCAGGACAGCTAGGGCGAACACCGGGGAGCTGTTTTTT. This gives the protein CARTARANTGELFF.

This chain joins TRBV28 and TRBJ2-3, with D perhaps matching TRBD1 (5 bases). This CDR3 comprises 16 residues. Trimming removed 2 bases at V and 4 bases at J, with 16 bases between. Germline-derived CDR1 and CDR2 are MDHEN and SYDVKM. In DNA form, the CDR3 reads TGTGCCAGCAGTTTACCAGGGTGGGATGTCGCAGATACGCAGTATTTT. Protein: CASSLPGWDVADTQYF.

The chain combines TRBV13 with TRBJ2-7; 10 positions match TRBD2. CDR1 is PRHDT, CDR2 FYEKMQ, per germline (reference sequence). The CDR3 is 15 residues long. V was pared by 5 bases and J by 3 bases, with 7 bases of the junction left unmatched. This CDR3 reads CASSGRGLADYEQYF. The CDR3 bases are TGTGCCAGCAGCGGAAGAGGACTAGCGGACTACGAGCAGTACTTC.

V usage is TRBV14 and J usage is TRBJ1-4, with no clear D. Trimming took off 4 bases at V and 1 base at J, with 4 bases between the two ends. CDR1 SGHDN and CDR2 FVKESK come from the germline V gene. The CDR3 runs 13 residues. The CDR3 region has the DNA TGTGCCAGCAGCCCGAGAACTAATGAAAAACTGTTTTTT. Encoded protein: CASSPRTNEKLFF.

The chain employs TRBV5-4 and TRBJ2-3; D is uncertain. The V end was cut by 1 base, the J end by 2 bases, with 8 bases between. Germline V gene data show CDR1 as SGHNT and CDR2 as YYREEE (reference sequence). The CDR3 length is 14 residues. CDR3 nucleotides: TGTGCCAGCAGCTTGACTCCTTTCACAGATACGCAGTATTTT. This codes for CASSLTPFTDTQYF. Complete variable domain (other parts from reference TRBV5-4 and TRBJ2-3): ETGVTQSPTHLIKTRGQQVTLRCSSQSGHNTVSWYQQALGQGPQFIFQYYREEENGRGNFPPRFSGLQFPNYSSELNVNALELDDSALYLCASSLTPFTDTQYFGPGTRLTVL.

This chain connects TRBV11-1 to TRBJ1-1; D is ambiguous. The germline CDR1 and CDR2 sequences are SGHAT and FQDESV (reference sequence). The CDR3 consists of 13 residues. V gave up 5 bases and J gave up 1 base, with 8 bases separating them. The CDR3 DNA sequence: TGTGCCAGCAGCCTAAGTTCGAACACTGAAGCTTTCTTT. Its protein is CASSLSSNTEAFF.

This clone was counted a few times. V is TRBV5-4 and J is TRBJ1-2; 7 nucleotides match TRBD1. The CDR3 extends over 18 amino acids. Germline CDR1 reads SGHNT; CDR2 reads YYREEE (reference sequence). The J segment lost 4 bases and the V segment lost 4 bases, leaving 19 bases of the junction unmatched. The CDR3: CASSRGAGGVESSYGYTF. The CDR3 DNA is TGTGCCAGCAGCAGGGGGGCAGGGGGTGTGGAGTCGAGCTATGGCTACACCTTC.

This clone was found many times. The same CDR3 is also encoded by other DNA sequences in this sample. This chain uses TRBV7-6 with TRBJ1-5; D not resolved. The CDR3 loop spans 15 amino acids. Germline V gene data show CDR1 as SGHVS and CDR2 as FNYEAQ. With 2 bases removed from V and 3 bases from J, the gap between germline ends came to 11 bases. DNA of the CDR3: TGTGCCAGCAGCTTACAGAGCGGACTCAATCAGCCCCAGCATTTT. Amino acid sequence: CASSLQSGLNQPQHF.

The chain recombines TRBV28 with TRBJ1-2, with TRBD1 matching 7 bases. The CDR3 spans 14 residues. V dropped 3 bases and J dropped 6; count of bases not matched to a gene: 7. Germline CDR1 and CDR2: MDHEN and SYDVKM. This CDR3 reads CASSLPQGRDGYTF. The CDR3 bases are TGTGCCAGCAGTTTGCCACAGGGGAGAGATGGCTACACCTTC.

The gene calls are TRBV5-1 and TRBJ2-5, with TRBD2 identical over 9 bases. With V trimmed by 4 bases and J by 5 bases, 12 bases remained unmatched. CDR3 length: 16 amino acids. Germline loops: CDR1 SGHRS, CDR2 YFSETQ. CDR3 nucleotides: TGCGCCAGCAGCCCCTCGAAGCGGGGGGCCCTGGAGACCCAGTACTTC. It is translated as CASSPSKRGALETQYF.

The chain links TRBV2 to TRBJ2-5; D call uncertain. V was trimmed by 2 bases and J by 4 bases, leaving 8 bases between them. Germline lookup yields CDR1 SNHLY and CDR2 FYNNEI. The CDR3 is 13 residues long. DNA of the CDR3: TGTGCCAGCAGTGAACAGCGAACAGAGACCCAGTACTTC. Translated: CASSEQRTETQYF.

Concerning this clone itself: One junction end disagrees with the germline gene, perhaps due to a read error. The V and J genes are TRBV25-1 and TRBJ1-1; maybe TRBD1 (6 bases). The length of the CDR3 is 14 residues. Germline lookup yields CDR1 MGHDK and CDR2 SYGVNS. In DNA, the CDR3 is TGTGCCGGCAGCCCCGGACAGTATAACACTGAAGCTTTCTTT. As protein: CAGSPGQYNTEAFF.

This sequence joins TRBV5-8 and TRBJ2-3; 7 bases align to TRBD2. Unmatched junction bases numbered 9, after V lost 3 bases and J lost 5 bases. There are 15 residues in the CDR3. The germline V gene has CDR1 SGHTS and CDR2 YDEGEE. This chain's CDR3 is CASSSGVGLIDTQYF. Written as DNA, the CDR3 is TGTGCCAGCAGCTCCGGCGTGGGACTAATAGATACGCAGTATTTT.

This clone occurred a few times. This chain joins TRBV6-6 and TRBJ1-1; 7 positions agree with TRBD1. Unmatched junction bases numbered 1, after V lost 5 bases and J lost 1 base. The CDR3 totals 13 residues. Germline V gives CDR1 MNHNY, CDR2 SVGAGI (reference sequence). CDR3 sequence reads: CASSGTENTEAFF. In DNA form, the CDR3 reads TGTGCCAGCAGTGGGACAGAGAACACTGAAGCTTTCTTT.

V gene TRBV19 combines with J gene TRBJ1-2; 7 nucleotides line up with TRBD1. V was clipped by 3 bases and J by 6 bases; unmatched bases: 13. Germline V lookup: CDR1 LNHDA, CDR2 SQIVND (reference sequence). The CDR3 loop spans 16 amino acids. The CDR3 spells CASSMVLGDRVDGYTF. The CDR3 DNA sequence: TGTGCCAGTAGTATGGTGTTGGGAGACAGGGTCGATGGCTACACCTTC.

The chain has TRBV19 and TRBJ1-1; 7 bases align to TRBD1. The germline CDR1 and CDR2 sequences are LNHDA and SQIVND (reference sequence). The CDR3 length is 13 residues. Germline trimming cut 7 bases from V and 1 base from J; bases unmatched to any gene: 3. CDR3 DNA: TGTGCCAGTAAGCCAGGGGGGAACACTGAAGCTTTCTTT. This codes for CASKPGGNTEAFF.

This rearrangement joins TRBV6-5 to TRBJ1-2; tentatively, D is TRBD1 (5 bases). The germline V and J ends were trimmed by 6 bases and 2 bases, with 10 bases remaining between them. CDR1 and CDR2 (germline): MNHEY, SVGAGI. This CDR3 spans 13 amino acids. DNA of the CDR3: TGTGCCAGCAGAATTGACAGCAACTATGGCTACACCTTC. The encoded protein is CASRIDSNYGYTF.

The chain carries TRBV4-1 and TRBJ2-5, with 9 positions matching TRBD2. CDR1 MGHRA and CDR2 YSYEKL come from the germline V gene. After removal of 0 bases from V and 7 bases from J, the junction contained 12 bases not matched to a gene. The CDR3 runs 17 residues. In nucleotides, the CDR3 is TGCGCCAGCAGCCAAGACTTCCTAGCGGGATATTCAGGGACCCAGTACTTC. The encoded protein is CASSQDFLAGYSGTQYF.

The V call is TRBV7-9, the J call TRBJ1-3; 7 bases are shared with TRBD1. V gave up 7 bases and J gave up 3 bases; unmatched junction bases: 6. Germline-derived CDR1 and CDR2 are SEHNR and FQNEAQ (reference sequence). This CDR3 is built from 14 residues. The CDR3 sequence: CASIEGTVGNTIYF. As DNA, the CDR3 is TGTGCCAGCATTGAAGGGACAGTTGGAAACACCATATATTTT. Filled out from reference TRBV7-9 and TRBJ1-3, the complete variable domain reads DTGVSQNPRHKITKRGQNVTFRCDPISEHNRLYWYRQTLGQGPEFLTYFQNEAQLEKSRLLSDRFSAERPKGSFSTLEIQRTEQGDSAMYLCASIEGTVGNTIYFGEGSWLTVV.